This T cell receptor (beta chain) is drawn from a study of T cells in Graves' hyperthyroidism and ophthalmopathy. Study-wide background: Peripheral blood was acquired at first diagnosis, ahead of any therapy whatsoever. Study conclusions and caveats: Researchers found most expanded thyroid clonotypes above 0.001 in blood as well. Stable hyperthyroidism and ophthalmopathy were separated using 13 V-J signatures.

Germline assignment: CDR1 SEHNR and CDR2 FQNEAQ (reference sequence). This CDR3 has 15 residues. V shed 1 base and J shed 4 bases, with 12 bases lying between them. Ophthalmopathy cases met thresholds of Clinical Activity Score at least 3, NOSPECS grade at least 4 and duration under 3 months. At least ten counts were recorded for this clonotype. Its antigen is currently unknown. The TCR beta CDR3 regions underwent amplification using RNA transcripts as the source. The primer set for the first-round RT-PCR of the TCR CDR3 was HTBI. TCRdb independently ran MiXCR on the multiplex PCR reads; one entry per CDR3 protein. The top ten clones hold under 45% of a sample with some 300,000 distinct CDR3 sequences, roughly 18% of them seen once.

The chain joins TRBV7-9 to TRBJ2-3; D is unclear. Sequencing was performed on blood. This clonotype was obtained from a man aged 45-65 years with Graves' ophthalmopathy. CDR3 residues: CASSLGLVGADTQYF. As DNA, the CDR3 is TGTGCCAGCAGCTTAGGCTTAGTCGGAGCAGATACGCAGTATTTT.